The TCR beta chain described here comes from a study of T cells expressing NK-cell markers. Study overall: It was sorted CD3+CD56+NKG2C+, CD3+CD56+NKG2C- and CD3+CD56-NKG2C+ T cells that supplied the TCR beta repertoires. Whole-study results and caveats: A range of 1.0-7.0% of CD8+ T cells consisted of dominant NKG2C+ clonotypes in 5 or 6 donors. Uncertainty persisted over the HCMV specificity of expanded NKG2C+ T cell clones.

Regarding this clonotype: Its antigen is unidentified.

The CDR3 is made up of 12 amino acids. Per germline, CDR1 SGHDN and CDR2 FVKESK. TCRdb reanalyzed the 5' RACE reads and collapses them to one entry per CDR3 protein, without DNA. The listing records some 390,000 distinct CDR3 sequences. The J gene is TRBJ2-5, the V gene TRBV14. The source is a woman aged 45-65 years in good health. Sequencing input: blood T cells: a sorted CD56 or NKG2C T cell subset, CD4+ or CD8+ T cells, or bulk PBMC T cells (not recorded which). CDR3 amino acids: CASSLGSKTQYF.